This T cell receptor beta chain emerged from a study of Ad26.COV2.S vaccination and SARS-CoV-2 variants. V was clipped by 3 bases and J by 1 base, with 18 bases between them. The CDR3 covers 17 residues. Germline V gene data show CDR1 as SNHLY and CDR2 as FYNNEI. Assay used: immunoSEQ multiplex PCR; TCRdb lists only in-frame clones, some missing. The repertoire includes more than 120,000 clones, roughly 85% of them detected once, and approximately 5% sits in the top ten. Study-level points and caveats: Greater spike-specific TCR breadth was seen in vaccine recipients than in placebo recipients. Placebo and vaccine recipients had non-spike TCR breadth that was similar. Substantial breadth was reported for post-vaccination spike-specific CD8+ and CD4+ T cells.

As for this clone: The antigen remains undetermined.

The TCR sequence derives from a human donor who had recovered from COVID-19. This sample comprised peripheral blood, obtained after recovery from COVID-19. This rearrangement joins TRBV2 to TRBJ1-1; D unresolved. The CDR3 loop is CASSEEGSLRGNTEAFF. DNA for the CDR3: TGTGCCAGCAGTGAGGAGGGATCCCTGAGAGGGAACACTGAAGCTTTCTTT.